The clone carrying this T cell receptor beta chain was seen a few times. This entry comes from a study of blood T cell repertoires in COVID-19. TCRdb's table, derived via immunoSEQ multiplex PCR, lists solely in-frame clones and lacks some. The repertoire holds 110,000 or so clones, with 70% to 90% as singletons. The origin of this receptor is a woman in her 70s who had recovered from COVID-19. Input material: peripheral blood.

CDR3 sequence reads: CASSQAGIYGYTF. The CDR3 DNA sequence: TGTGCCAGCTCCCAAGCGGGAATCTATGGCTACACCTTC. This chain links TRBV18 with TRBJ1-2; unclear D gene. The CDR3 extends over 13 amino acids. The V end lost 6 bases, the J end lost 4 bases, and 12 bases lay between the germline ends. CDR1 KGHSH and CDR2 LQKENI come from the germline V gene.